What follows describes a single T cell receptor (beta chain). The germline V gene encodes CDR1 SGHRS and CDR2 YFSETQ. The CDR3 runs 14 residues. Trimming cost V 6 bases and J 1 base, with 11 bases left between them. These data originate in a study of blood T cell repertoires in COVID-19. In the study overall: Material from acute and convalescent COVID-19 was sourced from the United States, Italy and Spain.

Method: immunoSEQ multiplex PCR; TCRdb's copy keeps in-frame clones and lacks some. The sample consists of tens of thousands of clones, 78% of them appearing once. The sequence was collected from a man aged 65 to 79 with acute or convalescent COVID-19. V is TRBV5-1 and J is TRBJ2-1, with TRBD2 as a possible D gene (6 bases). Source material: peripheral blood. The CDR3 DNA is TGCGCCAGCACGCTAGCGACGTCCTACAATGAGCAGTTCTTC. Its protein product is CASTLATSYNEQFF.